These T cell receptor beta chains were read from a single sample in a study of blood T cell repertoires in COVID-19. Clones were read by immunoSEQ multiplex PCR, and TCRdb kept only the in-frame ones, dropping some. This table has 250,000 to 300,000 clones, approximately 90% appearing once. What was sequenced was peripheral blood. Receptors originate from a woman in her forties who had recovered from COVID-19. Each CDR3 is given with its conserved first and last residue. Fields, in order: J gene, clone size, D gene, V gene, CDR3 protein, CDR3 DNA. D genes are given only for firm matches. Clone size is not always given. Where it is, it says once, few, many or a class for expanded clones.

J: TRBJ2-3; size: .; D: .; V: TRBV19; CDR3: CASSIAPTSTDTQYF; DNA: TGTGCCAGTAGTATAGCACCCACTAGCACAGATACGCAGTATTTT
J: TRBJ2-1; size: many; D: .; V: TRBV6-1; CDR3: CASSEAGPIDEQFF; DNA: TGTGCCAGCAGTGAAGCGGGGCCGATCGATGAGCAGTTCTTC
J: TRBJ2-1; size: .; D: TRBD2; V: TRBV4-3; CDR3: CASSRAGRGYNEQFF; DNA: TGCGCCAGCAGCCGGGCAGGGAGGGGTTACAATGAGCAGTTCTTC
J: TRBJ1-2; size: .; D: TRBD1; V: TRBV9; CDR3: CASSPGQAYGYTF; DNA: TGTGCCAGCAGCCCCGGACAGGCCTATGGCTACACCTTC
J: TRBJ1-2; size: .; D: .; V: TRBV10-1; CDR3: CASSASGGVFGYTF; DNA: TGCGCCAGCAGTGCCTCCGGGGGGGTTTTCGGCTACACCTTC
J: TRBJ1-3; size: .; D: TRBD1; V: TRBV14; CDR3: CASSQLQGASSGNTIYF; DNA: TGTGCCAGCAGCCAACTACAGGGGGCGAGCTCTGGAAACACCATATATTTT
J: TRBJ1-4; size: .; D: .; V: TRBV6-6; CDR3: CASSYPPGATNEKLFF; DNA: TGTGCCAGCAGTTACCCCCCAGGGGCCACCAATGAAAAACTGTTTTTT
J: TRBJ2-1; size: .; D: TRBD2; V: TRBV6-5; CDR3: CASSSPRVAGLPEQFF; DNA: TGTGCCAGCAGTTCCCCCCGGGTAGCGGGCCTTCCTGAGCAGTTCTTC
J: TRBJ2-7; size: .; D: .; V: TRBV5-5; CDR3: CASSPSASSFYEQYF; DNA: TGTGCCAGCAGCCCTAGCGCCTCATCGTTCTACGAGCAGTACTTC
J: TRBJ2-1; size: .; D: .; V: TRBV10-3; CDR3: CAITISVRTEQFF; DNA: TGTGCCATCACGATTAGCGTCCGGACGGAGCAGTTCTTC
J: TRBJ2-1; size: .; D: .; V: TRBV5-1; CDR3: CASSLGQNSYNEQFF; DNA: TGCGCCAGCAGCTTGGGGCAAAACTCCTACAATGAGCAGTTCTTC
J: TRBJ2-7; size: .; D: .; V: TRBV5-6; CDR3: CASSRGLQGWASYEQYF; DNA: TGTGCCAGCAGCCGAGGACTACAGGGGTGGGCCTCCTACGAGCAGTACTTC
J: TRBJ1-1; size: .; D: .; V: TRBV28; CDR3: CAVGGTGAEAFF; DNA: TGTGCCGTGGGGGGAACGGGGGCTGAAGCTTTCTTT
J: TRBJ2-2; size: once; D: .; V: TRBV18; CDR3: CASSPGLTQSGGELFF; DNA: TGTGCCAGCTCACCAGGGCTCACACAAAGTGGAGGGGAGCTGTTTTTT
J: TRBJ2-1; size: .; D: .; V: TRBV10-3; CDR3: CAISESRGGSYNEQFF; DNA: TGTGCCATCAGTGAGTCGCGGGGTGGCAGTTACAATGAGCAGTTCTTC
J: TRBJ2-1; size: .; D: TRBD2; V: TRBV7-3; CDR3: CASSPGTSGSIGEQFF; DNA: TGTGCCAGCAGCCCCGGGACTAGCGGGAGTATCGGTGAGCAGTTCTTC
J: TRBJ1-6; size: .; D: .; V: TRBV9; CDR3: CASSDDLGHSPLHF; DNA: TGTGCCAGCAGCGACGACCTGGGGCATTCACCCCTCCACTTT
J: TRBJ1-5; size: .; D: .; V: TRBV18; CDR3: CASSPDPGSNQPQHF; DNA: TGTGCCAGCTCACCGGACCCGGGGAGCAATCAGCCCCAGCATTTT
J: TRBJ1-1; size: few; D: .; V: TRBV19; CDR3: CASSGGQPGNTEAFF; DNA: TGTGCCAGTAGCGGAGGGCAGCCAGGGAACACTGAAGCTTTCTTT
J: TRBJ2-7; size: .; D: .; V: TRBV5-6; CDR3: CASSHFGLAKTYEQYF; DNA: TGTGCCAGCAGCCACTTTGGGCTAGCGAAGACCTACGAGCAGTACTTC
J: TRBJ1-2; size: .; D: .; V: TRBV10-3; CDR3: CAISPRGGGYTF; DNA: TGTGCCATCAGCCCCCGGGGTGGGGGCTACACCTTC
J: TRBJ1-1; size: .; D: TRBD1; V: TRBV7-8; CDR3: CASSLGTGRNTEAFF; DNA: TGTGCCAGCAGCTTAGGGACAGGACGAAACACTGAAGCTTTCTTT
J: TRBJ1-2; size: .; D: .; V: TRBV24-1; CDR3: CATSDLWTAYGYTF; DNA: TGTGCCACCAGTGATTTGTGGACAGCCTATGGCTACACCTTC